This section outlines one T cell receptor beta chain sequence together with its context. What it binds is unknown. Assay: immunoSEQ multiplex PCR; the TCRdb copy retains only in-frame clones and omits some. The data show about 95,000 clones, about 85% seen once. This specimen comes from a study of cytomegalovirus exposure and HLA in healthy donors. General observations from the study: Cytomegalovirus association was listed for about 160 TCR beta chains.

The CDR3 loop spans 18 amino acids. From germline, CDR1 is SGDLS and CDR2 YYNGEE. The V and J ends lost 4 bases and 4 bases, in that order; junction bases with no gene match: 17. Sequenced: PBMCs. The clonotype originates from a man aged 18 to 29 in good health and CMV-seropositive. J is TRBJ2-7 and V is TRBV9, with TRBD2 matching over 10 bases. The CDR3 coding sequence is TGTGCCAGCAGCCCACTAGGGCTAGCGGGAGAAGTGGAGTACGAGCAGTACTTC. Translating gives CASSPLGLAGEVEYEQYF.